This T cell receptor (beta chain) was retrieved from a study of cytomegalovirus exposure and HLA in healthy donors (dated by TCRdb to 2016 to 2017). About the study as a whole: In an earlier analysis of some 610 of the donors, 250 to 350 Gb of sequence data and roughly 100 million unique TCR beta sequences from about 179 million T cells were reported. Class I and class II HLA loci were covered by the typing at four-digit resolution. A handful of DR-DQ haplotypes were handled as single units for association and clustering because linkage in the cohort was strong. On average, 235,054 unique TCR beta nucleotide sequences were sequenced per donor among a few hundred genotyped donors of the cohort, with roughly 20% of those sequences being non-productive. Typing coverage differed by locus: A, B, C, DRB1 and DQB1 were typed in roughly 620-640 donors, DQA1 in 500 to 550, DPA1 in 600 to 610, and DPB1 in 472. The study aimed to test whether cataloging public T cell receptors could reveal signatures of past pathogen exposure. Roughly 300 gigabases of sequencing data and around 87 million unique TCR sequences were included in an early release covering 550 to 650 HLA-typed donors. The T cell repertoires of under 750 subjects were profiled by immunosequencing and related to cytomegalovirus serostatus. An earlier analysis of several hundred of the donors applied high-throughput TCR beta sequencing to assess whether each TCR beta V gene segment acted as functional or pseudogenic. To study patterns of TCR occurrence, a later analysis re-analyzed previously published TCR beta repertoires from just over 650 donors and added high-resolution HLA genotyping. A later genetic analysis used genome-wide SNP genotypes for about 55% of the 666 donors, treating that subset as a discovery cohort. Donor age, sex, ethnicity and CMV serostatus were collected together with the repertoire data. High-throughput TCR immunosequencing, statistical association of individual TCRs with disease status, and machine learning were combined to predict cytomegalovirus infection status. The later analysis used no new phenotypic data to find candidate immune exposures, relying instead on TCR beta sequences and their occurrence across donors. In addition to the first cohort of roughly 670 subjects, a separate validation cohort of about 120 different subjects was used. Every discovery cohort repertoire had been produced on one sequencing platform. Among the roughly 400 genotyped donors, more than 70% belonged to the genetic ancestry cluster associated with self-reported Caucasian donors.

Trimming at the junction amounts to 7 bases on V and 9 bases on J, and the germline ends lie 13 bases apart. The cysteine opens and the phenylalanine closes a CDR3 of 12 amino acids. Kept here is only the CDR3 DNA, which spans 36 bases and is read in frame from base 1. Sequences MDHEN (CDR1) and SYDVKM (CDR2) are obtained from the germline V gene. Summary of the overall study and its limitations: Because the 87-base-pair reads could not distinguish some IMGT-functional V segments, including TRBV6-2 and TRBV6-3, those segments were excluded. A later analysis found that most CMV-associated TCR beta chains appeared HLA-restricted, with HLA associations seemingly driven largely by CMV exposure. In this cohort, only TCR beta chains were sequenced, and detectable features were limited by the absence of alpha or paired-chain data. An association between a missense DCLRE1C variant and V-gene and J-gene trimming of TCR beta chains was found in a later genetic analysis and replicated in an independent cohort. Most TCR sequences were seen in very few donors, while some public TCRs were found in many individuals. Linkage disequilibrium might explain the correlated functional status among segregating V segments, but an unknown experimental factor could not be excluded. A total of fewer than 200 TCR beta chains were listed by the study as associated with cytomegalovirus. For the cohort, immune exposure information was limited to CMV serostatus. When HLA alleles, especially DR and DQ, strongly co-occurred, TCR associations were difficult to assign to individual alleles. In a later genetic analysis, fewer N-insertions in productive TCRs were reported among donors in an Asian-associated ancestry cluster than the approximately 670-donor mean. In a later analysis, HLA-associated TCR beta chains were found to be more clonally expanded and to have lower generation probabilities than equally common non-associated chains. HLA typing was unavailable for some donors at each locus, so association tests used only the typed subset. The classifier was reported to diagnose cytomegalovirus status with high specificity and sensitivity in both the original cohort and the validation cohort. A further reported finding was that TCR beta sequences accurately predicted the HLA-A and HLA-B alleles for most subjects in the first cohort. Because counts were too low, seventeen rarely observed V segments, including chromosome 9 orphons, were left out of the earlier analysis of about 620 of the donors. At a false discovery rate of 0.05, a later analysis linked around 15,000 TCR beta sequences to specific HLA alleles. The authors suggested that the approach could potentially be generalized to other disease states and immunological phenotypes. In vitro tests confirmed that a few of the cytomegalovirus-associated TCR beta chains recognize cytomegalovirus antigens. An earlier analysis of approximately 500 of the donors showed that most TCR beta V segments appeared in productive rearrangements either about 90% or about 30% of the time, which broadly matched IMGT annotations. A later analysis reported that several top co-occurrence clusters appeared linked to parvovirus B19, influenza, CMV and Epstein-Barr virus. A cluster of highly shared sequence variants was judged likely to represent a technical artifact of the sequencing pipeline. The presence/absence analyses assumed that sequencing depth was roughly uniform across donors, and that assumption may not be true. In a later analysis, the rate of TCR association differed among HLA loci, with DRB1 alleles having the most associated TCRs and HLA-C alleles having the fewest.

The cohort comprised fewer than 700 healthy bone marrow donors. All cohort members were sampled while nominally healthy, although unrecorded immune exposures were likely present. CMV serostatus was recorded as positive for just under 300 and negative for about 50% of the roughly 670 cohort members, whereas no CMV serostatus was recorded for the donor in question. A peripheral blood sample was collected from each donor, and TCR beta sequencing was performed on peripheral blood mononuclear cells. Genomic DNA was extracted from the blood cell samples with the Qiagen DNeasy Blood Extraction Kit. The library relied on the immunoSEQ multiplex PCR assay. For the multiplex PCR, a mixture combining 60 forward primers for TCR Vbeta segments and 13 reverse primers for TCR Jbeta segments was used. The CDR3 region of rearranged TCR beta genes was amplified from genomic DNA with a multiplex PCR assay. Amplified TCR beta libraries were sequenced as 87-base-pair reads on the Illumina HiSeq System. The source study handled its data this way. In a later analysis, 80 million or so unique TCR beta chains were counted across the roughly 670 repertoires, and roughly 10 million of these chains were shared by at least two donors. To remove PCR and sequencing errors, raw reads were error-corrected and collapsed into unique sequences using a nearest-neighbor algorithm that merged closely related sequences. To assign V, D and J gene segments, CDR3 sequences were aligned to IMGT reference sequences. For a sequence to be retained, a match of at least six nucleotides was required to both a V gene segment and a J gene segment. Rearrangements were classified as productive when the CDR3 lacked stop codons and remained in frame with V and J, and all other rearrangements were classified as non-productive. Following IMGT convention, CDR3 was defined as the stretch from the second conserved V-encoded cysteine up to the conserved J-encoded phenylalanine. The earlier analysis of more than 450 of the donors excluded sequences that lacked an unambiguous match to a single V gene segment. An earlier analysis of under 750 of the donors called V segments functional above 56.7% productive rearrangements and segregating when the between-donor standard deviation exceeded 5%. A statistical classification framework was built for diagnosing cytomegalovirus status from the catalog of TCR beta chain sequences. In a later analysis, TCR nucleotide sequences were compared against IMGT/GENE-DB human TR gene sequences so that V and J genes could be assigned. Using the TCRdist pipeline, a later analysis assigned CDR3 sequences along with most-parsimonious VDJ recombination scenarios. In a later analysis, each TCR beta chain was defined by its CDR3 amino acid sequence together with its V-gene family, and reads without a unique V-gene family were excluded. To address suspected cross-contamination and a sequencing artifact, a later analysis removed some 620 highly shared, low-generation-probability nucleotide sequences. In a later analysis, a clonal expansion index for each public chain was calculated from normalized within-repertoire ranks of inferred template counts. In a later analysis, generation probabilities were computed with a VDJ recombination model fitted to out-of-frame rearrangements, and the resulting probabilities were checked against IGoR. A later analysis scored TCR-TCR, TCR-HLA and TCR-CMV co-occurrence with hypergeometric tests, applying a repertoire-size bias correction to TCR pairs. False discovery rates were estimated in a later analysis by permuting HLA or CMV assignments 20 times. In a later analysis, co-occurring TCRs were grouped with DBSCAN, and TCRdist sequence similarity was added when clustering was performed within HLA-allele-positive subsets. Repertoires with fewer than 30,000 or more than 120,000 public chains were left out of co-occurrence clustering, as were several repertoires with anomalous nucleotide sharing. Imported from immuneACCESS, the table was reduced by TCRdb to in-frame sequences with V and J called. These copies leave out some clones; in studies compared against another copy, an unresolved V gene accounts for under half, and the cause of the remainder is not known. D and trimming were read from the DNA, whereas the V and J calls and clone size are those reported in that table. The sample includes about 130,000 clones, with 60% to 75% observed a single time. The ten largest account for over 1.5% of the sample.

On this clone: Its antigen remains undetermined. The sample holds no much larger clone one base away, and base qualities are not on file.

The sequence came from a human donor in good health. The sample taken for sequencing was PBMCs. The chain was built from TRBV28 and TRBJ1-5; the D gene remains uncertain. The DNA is TGTGCCAGCACCCCTAGCCTGGCGCCCCAGCATTTT. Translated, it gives CASTPSLAPQHF.